Sequencing of this T cell receptor beta chain was carried out in a study of T-cell reconstitution after alpha-beta-depleted transplantation in children. Findings and caveats of the study: Some patients showed high day-60 TCRbeta diversity, which derived from surviving recipient T cells and thymic progenitors. Diversity and T-cell counts at one year after transplant derived mostly from new T cells.

Library preparation (for TCRbeta) was performed with unique molecular identifiers. TCRdb fed the PCR reads into MiXCR, producing one record per CDR3 protein. The sample lists roughly 70,000 distinct CDR3 sequences, roughly 4.9% occurring once. V lost 5 bases and J 10 bases, leaving 16 bases between the germline ends. The CDR3 contains 13 residues. Germline V gene lookup returns CDR1 KGHDR and CDR2 SFDVKD. Ten or more counts support this clonotype. The antigen is not known. The origin of this receptor is a boy younger than two who had a stem cell transplant for acute myeloid leukemia, so the T cells may come from the graft donor. The chain is built from TRBV24-1 and TRBJ1-1; D may be TRBD1 (5 bases). Sequences were derived from PBMCs, mostly from graft donor cells, sampled 180 days after TCRalphabeta/CD19-depleted stem cell transplant. CDR3 loop: CATSATGRERAFF. The CDR3 DNA reads TGTGCCACCAGTGCCACGGGCAGGGAACGAGCTTTCTTT.